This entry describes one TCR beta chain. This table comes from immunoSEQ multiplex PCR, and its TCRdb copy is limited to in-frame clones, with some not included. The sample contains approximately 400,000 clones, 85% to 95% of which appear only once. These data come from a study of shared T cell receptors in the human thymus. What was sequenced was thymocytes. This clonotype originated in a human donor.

DNA of the CDR3: TGTGCCAGCCTAGGACAGGGACTTTTGGATGAGCAGTTCTTC. Amino acid sequence: CASLGQGLLDEQFF. The genes are TRBV19 and TRBJ2-1, with 8 bases identical to TRBD1. J was trimmed by 8 bases and V by 9 bases; bases with no gene match: 12. Germline values: CDR1 LNHDA, CDR2 SQIVND (reference sequence). CDR3 length equals 14 residues.